This T cell receptor (beta chain) was retrieved from a study of T cell clones after liver transplantation. At the level of the study: Immunosuppression withdrawal was tried within 2 years after liver transplantation in this trial. Subjects received no induction therapy and standard immunosuppression until randomization at 12-24 months post-transplant. Study observations and caveats: In most of the 8 subjects, circulating graft-donor-reactive CD4 TCRbeta sequences fell significantly after transplant.

Germline CDR1 and CDR2: SGDLS and YYNGEE. The CDR3 consists of 15 residues. V shed 7 bases and J 8 bases; nucleotides not matched to a gene: 14. Worth noting for this clone: The antigen remains undetermined.

Using immunoSEQ multiplex PCR, the repertoire was profiled, and TCRdb retains in-frame clones only, with some absent. The table shows 15,000 to 20,000 clones, with 80% occurring only once. The TCR comes from a human patient who received a liver transplant. Some T cells may be the graft donor's. The sequenced sample was CD8+ T cells from blood, obtained 48 months after liver transplant. The chain employs TRBV9 and TRBJ2-1; 8 bases are shared with TRBD2. CDR3 in amino acids: CASGFPGRGGDEQFF. Here the CDR3 DNA reads TGTGCCAGCGGATTCCCAGGCCGGGGGGGCGATGAGCAGTTCTTC.